This TCR beta chain was identified in a study of spatial heterogeneity in lung cancer. TCRdb used MiXCR to reprocess the 5' RACE reads, holding one entry per CDR3 protein. Here the sample spans 600 or so distinct CDR3 sequences, around 82% being singletons. The CDR3 is made up of 12 amino acids. CDR1 SNHLY and CDR2 FYNNEI come from the germline V gene. V was cut by 3 bases and J by 7 bases, with 7 bases left in between. Time point defined: sample taken at primary tumor resection. Unsorted samples of tumor, nontumor lung or frozen PBMC had their whole RNA sequenced. Untreated early-stage non-small cell lung cancer patients, fewer than 85 in total, were the donors. This clonotype was recorded once. This beta chain is a stray read from a library made for alpha chains; its abundance is not meaningful.

Here the sequenced sample was PBMCs, taken at surgery. This TCR was recovered from a female donor with early-stage non-small cell lung cancer. This sequence joins TRBV2 and TRBJ1-5; no firm D call. The DNA for the CDR3 is TGTGCCAGCAGTGAGAAGGGACAGCCCCAGCATTTT. Translation: CASSEKGQPQHF.